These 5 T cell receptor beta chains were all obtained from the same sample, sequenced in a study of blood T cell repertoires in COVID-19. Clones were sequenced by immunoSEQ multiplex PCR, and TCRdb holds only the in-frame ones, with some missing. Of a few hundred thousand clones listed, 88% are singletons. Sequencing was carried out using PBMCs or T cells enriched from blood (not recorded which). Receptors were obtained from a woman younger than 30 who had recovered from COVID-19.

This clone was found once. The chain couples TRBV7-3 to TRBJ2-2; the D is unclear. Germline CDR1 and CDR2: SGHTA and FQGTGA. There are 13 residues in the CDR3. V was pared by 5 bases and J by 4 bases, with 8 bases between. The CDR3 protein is CASSASSTGELFF. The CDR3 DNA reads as TGTGCCAGCAGCGCGAGCTCCACCGGGGAGCTGTTTTTT. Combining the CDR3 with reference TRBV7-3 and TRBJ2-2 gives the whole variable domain GAGVSQTPSNKVTEKGKYVELRCDPISGHTALYWYRQSLGQGPEFLIYFQGTGAADDSGLPNDRFFAVRPEGSVSTLKIQRTERGDSAVYLCASSASSTGELFFGEGSRLTVL.

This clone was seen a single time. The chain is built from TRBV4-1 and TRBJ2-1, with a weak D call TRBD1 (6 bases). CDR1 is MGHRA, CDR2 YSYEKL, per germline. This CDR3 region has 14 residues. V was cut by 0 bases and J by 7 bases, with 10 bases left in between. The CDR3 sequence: CASSQEWGHNEQFF. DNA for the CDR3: TGCGCCAGCAGCCAAGAATGGGGACATAATGAGCAGTTCTTC.

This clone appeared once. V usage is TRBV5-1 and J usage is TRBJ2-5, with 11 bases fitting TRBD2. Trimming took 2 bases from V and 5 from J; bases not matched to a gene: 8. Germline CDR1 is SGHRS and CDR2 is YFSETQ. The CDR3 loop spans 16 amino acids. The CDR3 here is CASSFLSGGGGETQYF. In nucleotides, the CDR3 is TGCGCCAGCAGCTTCCTTAGCGGGGGGGGCGGGGAGACCCAGTACTTC.

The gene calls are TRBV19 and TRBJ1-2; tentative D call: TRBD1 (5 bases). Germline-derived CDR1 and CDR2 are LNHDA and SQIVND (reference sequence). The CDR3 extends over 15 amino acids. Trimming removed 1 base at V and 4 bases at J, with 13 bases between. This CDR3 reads CASSIGPGKLYGYTF. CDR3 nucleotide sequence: TGTGCCAGTAGTATAGGGCCAGGGAAGCTCTATGGCTACACCTTC.

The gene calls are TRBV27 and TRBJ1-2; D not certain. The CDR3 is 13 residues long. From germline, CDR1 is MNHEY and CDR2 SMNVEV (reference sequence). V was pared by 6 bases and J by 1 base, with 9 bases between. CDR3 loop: CASSRINNYGYTF. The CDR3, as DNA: TGTGCCAGCAGCAGGATTAATAACTATGGCTACACCTTC.